The 5 T cell receptor beta chains presented below share a single source sample, sequenced in a study of cytomegalovirus exposure and HLA in healthy donors. The protocol was immunoSEQ multiplex PCR, while the TCRdb copy is restricted to in-frame clones and leaves out a portion. The sample includes 90,000 to 120,000 clones, about 85% of them seen just once. Material: PBMCs. The receptors come from a woman under 30 in good health and CMV-seronegative.

The CDR3 coding sequence is TGTGCCAGCAGTTATCCCGGGACAGGGGGCTCTGGCTACACCTTC. Encoded protein: CASSYPGTGGSGYTF. The chain links TRBV6-6 to TRBJ1-2; 12 bases line up with TRBD1. V gave up 3 bases and J gave up 7 bases; unmatched junction bases: 6. This CDR3 region has 15 residues. The V gene's germline CDR1 is MNHNY and CDR2 SVGAGI (reference sequence).

This chain links TRBV28 with TRBJ1-5; D is perhaps TRBD1 (5 bases). This CDR3 spans 12 amino acids. Per the germline V gene, CDR1 is MDHEN and CDR2 is SYDVKM. CDR3 loop: CVNVGAKGLQHF. The CDR3 coding sequence is TGTGTCAACGTCGGAGCCAAGGGACTCCAGCATTTT.

The rearrangement uses TRBV9 and TRBJ1-6, with D maybe TRBD1 (5 bases). Trimming pared 3 bases from V and 8 bases from J, leaving 15 bases between. Germline-derived CDR1 and CDR2 are SGDLS and YYNGEE. This CDR3 region has 15 residues. The CDR3 sequence: CASSGRVGVDSPLHF. In DNA, the CDR3 is TGTGCCAGCAGCGGGAGGGTAGGGGTTGATTCACCCCTCCACTTT. The variable domain in full, with the rest retrieved from reference TRBV9 and TRBJ1-6, is DSGVTQTPKHLITATGQRVTLRCSPRSGDLSVYWYQQSLDQGLQFLIQYYNGEERAKGNILERFSAQQFPDLHSELNLSSLELGDSALYFCASSGRVGVDSPLHFGNGTRLTVT.

The rearrangement uses TRBV27 and TRBJ1-2; 8 bases fit TRBD1. There are 14 residues in the CDR3. Unmatched junction bases numbered 3, after V lost 3 bases and J lost 3 bases. Germline V gives CDR1 MNHEY, CDR2 SMNVEV (reference sequence). CDR3 DNA sequence: TGTGCCAGCAGTTTTCGACAGGGGTACTATGGCTACACCTTC. Protein product: CASSFRQGYYGYTF.

The J gene is TRBJ2-5, the V gene TRBV9; the D gene is possibly TRBD2 (6 bases). Germline-derived CDR1 and CDR2 are SGDLS and YYNGEE. The CDR3 contains 15 residues. With 0 bases removed from V and 4 bases from J, the gap between germline ends came to 13 bases. For the CDR3, the DNA is TGTGCCAGCAGCGTAGGCGCGGGGAACCCAGAGACCCAGTACTTC. It encodes CASSVGAGNPETQYF.